Reported below is one T cell receptor (beta chain). TCRdb's table, derived via immunoSEQ multiplex PCR, lists solely in-frame clones and lacks some. The sample contains roughly 260,000 clones, about nine tenths of which appear only once. V trimming: 2 bases; J trimming: 7 bases; junction bases outside the gene matches: 9. Germline V gene lookup returns CDR1 MNHEY and CDR2 SMNVEV (reference sequence). The length of the CDR3 is 16 residues. Enrollment of patients from Seattle took place during active infection, with longitudinal follow-up. These data originate in a study of blood T cell repertoires in COVID-19. Study-wide context: Samples of COVID-19 (acute and convalescent) were obtained from the United States, Italy and Spain.

This chain joins TRBV27 and TRBJ2-1; 9 nucleotides agree with TRBD2. The sequenced material came from peripheral blood. This clonotype originated in a young adult with COVID-19, enrolled during active disease. CDR3 nucleotides: TGTGCCAGCAGTTTAACCGTAGCGGGAGTAATTAATGAGCAGTTCTTC. It yields the protein CASSLTVAGVINEQFF.